This T cell receptor beta chain was captured by sequencing in a study of CD8 T cells in Susac syndrome. The overall study: Susac syndrome patients were untreated, on corticosteroids with some adding intravenous immunoglobulin, or on intravenous immunoglobulin only. Overall study findings and caveats: Only a relatively small number of individuals were included in the TCR sequencing and HLA analysis.

After extraction with the RNeasy kit, roughly 0.45 to 1 ug of the RNA was reverse transcribed using random hexamers. Using its own MiXCR run on the immunoSEQ multiplex PCR reads, TCRdb lists one record per CDR3 protein. The data show about 150,000 distinct CDR3 sequences, approximately 94% seen once. Through negative isolation, CD4+ and CD8+ T cells were obtained, while TEMRA cells were enriched using FACS. Comment on this clonotype: Its antigen remains unidentified.

The clonotype comes from a human donor with Susac syndrome. Sequenced sample: CD4+ T cells from PBMCs.

CDR3: CSARGQGVAYEQYF. CDR3 nucleotides: TGCAGTGCTAGGGGACAGGGAGTTGCCTACGAGCAGTACTTC. This chain uses TRBV20-1 with TRBJ2-7; the match to TRBD1 covers 9 bases. Germline V lookup: CDR1 DFQATT, CDR2 SNEGSKA (reference sequence). CDR3 length: 14 amino acids. Germline trimming cut 3 bases from V and 2 bases from J; bases unmatched to any gene: 5.